This T cell receptor beta chain was sequenced for a study of CD8 T cells in Susac syndrome. When the RNA was reverse transcribed, random hexamers were used with an input of about 0.5 to 1 ug. A single record per CDR3 protein comes from TCRdb applying MiXCR to the immunoSEQ multiplex PCR reads. Among more than 150,000 distinct CDR3 sequences listed, around 94% were seen once. CD8+ and CD4+ T cells from blood underwent TCR beta sequencing, which was carried out in a high-throughput format. The source material was CD4+ T cells from PBMCs. The clonotype comes from a human donor in good health.

CDR3 amino acids: CASSQSGVGGYTF. In DNA form, the CDR3 reads TGTGCCAGCAGCCAGTCAGGGGTCGGAGGCTACACCTTC. This rearrangement joins TRBV3-1 to TRBJ1-2; TRBD1 might be the D (6 bases). V gave up 3 bases and J gave up 8 bases, with 13 bases separating them. In germline, CDR1 is LGHDT, CDR2 YNNKEL (reference sequence). The CDR3 loop spans 13 amino acids. The full variable domain, its missing parts supplied by reference TRBV3-1 and TRBJ1-2, is DTAVSQTPKYLVTQMGNDKSIKCEQNLGHDTMYWYKQDSKKFLKIMFSYNNKELIINETVPNRFSPKSPDKAHLNLHINSLELGDSAVYFCASSQSGVGGYTFGSGTRLTVV.